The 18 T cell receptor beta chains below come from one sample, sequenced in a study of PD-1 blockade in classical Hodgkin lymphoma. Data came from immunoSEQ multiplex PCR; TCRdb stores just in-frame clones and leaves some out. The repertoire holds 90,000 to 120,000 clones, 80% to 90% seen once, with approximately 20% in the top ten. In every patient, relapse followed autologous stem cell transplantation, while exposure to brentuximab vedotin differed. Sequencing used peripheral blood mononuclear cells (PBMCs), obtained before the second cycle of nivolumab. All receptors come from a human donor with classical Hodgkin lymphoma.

This CDR3 reads CASSYFYPSSYNEQFF. The CDR3, as DNA: TGTGCCAGCAGTTACTTTTACCCGAGCTCCTACAATGAGCAGTTCTTC. V and J are TRBV6-5 and TRBJ2-1; D is ambiguous. With 1 base removed from V and 0 bases from J, the gap between germline ends came to 10 bases. CDR1 MNHEY and CDR2 SVGAGI come from the germline V gene. CDR3 length: 16 residues.

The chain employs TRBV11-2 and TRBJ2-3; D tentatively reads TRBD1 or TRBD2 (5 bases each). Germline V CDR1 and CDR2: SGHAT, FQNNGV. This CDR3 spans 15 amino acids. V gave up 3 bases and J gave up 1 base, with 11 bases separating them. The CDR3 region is CASSFLRGGTDTQYF. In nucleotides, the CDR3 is TGTGCCAGCAGCTTTCTAAGGGGAGGCACAGATACGCAGTATTTT.

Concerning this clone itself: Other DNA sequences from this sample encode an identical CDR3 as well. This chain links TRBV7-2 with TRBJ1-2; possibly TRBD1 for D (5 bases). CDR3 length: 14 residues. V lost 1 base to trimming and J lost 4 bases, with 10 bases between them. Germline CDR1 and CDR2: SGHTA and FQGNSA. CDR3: CASSLVTASYGYTF. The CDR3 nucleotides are TGTGCCAGCAGCTTAGTGACAGCTAGCTATGGCTACACCTTC.

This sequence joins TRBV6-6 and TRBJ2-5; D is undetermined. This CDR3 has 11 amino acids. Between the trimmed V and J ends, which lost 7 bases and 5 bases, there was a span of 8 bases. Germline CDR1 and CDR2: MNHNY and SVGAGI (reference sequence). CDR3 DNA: TGTGCCAGCACCCCCGGGGAGACCCAGTACTTC. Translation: CASTPGETQYF.

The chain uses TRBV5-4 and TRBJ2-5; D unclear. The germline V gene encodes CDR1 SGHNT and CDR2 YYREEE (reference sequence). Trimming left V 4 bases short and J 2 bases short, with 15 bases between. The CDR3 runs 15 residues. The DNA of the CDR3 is TGTGCCAGCAGCAACTCCGGACCCAGTCAAGAGACCCAGTACTTC. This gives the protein CASSNSGPSQETQYF.

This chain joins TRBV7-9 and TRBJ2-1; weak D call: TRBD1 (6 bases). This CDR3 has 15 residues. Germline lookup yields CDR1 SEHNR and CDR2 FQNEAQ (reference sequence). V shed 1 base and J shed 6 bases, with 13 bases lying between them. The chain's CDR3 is CASSLGQGSLNEQFF. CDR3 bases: TGTGCCAGCAGCTTAGGGCAGGGGTCTCTCAATGAGCAGTTCTTC.

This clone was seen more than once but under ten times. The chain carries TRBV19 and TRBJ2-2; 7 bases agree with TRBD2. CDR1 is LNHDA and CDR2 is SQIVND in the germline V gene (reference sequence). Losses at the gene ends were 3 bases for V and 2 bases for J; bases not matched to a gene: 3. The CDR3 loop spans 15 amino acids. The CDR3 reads CASSMTSLNTGELFF. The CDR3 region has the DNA TGTGCCAGTAGTATGACTAGCCTTAACACCGGGGAGCTGTTTTTT.

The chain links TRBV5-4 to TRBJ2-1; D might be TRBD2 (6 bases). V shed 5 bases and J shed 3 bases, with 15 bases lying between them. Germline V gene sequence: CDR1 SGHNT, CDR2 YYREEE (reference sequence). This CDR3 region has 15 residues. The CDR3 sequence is CASRTGGAGYNEQFF. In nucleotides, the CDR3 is TGTGCCAGCAGGACCGGGGGAGCGGGCTACAATGAGCAGTTCTTC.

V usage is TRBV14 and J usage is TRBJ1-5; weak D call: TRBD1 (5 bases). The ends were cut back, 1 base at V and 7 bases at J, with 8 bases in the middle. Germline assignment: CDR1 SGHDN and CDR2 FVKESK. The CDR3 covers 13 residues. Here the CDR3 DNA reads TGTGCCAGCAGCCAAGGGGGACGCCAGCCCCAGCATTTT. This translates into CASSQGGRQPQHF.

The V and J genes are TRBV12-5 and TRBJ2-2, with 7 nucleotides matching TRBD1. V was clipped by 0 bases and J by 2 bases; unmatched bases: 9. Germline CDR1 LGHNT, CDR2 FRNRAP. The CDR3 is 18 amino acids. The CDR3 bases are TGTGCTAGTGGTTTGGTAAAATCGTGGACAGGTAACACCGGGGAGCTGTTTTTT. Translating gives CASGLVKSWTGNTGELFF.

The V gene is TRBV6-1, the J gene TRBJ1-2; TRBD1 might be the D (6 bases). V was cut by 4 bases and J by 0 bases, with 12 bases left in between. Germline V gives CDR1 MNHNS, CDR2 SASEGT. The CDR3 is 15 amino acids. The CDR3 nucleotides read TGTGCCAGCAGTGTCGGACAGCAAGCTAACTATGGCTACACCTTC. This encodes CASSVGQQANYGYTF.

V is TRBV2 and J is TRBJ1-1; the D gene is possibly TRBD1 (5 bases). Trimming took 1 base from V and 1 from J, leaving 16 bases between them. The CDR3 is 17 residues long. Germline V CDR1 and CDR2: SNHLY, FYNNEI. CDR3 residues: CASSEVRAGIRNTEAFF. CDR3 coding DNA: TGTGCCAGCAGTGAAGTCCGGGCAGGGATAAGGAACACTGAAGCTTTCTTT.

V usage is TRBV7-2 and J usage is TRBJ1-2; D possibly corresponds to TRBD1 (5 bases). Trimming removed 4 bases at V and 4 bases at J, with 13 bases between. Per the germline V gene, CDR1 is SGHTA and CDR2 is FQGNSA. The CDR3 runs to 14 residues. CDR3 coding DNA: TGTGCCAGCAGCTCCTATACCGGGACCTATGGCTACACCTTC. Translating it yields CASSSYTGTYGYTF.

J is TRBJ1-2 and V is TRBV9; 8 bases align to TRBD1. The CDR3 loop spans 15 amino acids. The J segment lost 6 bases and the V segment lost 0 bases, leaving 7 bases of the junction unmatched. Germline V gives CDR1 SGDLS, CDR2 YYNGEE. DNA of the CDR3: TGTGCCAGCAGCGTAGCTTCAGGGGGCGTGGATGGCTACACCTTC. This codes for CASSVASGGVDGYTF.

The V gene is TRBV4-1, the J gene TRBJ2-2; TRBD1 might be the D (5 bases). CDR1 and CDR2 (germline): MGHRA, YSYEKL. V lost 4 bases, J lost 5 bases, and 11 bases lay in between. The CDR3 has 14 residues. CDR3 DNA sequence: TGCGCCAGCAGCCTAGGGCGACAGACCGGGGAGCTGTTTTTT. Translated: CASSLGRQTGELFF.

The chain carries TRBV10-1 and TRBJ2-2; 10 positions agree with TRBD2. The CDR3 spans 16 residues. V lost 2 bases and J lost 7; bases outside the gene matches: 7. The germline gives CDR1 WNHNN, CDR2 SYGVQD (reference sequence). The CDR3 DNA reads TGCGCCAGCAGTGAGCCAGCGGGAGGGCAAGGCGGGGAGCTGTTTTTT. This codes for CASSEPAGGQGGELFF.

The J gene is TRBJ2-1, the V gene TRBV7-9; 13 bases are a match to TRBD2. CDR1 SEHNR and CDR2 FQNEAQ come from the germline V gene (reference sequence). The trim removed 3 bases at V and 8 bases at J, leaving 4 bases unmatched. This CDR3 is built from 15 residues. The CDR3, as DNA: TGTGCCAGCAGCTTTCCACTAGCGGGAGGGGATGAGCAGTTCTTC. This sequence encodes CASSFPLAGGDEQFF.

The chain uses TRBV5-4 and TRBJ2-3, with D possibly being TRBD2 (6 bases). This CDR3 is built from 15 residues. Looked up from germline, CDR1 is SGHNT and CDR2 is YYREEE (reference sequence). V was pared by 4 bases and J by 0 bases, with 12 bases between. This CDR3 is CASSRREYSTDTQYF. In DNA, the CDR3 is TGTGCCAGCAGCCGGAGGGAGTACAGCACAGATACGCAGTATTTT. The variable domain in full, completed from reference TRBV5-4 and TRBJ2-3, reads ETGVTQSPTHLIKTRGQQVTLRCSSQSGHNTVSWYQQALGQGPQFIFQYYREEENGRGNFPPRFSGLQFPNYSSELNVNALELDDSALYLCASSRREYSTDTQYFGPGTRLTVL.